This T cell receptor beta chain is drawn from a study of patients and donors after allogeneic stem cell transplantation. This clonotype was recorded a few times. V shed 4 bases, J shed 2 bases, and the junction held 4 bases outside the gene matches. CDR3 length: 15 residues. CDR1 SGHTS and CDR2 YDEGEE come from the germline V gene. Using its own MiXCR run on the RT-PCR reads, TCRdb lists one record per CDR3 protein. The sample consists of approximately 200,000 distinct CDR3 sequences, roughly 14% of them appearing once. The source of this sequence is a human donor who was either an allogeneic HSCT recipient or a stem cell or donor lymphocyte infusion donor (not recorded which). It is not recorded whose cells these are; they may come from a transplant donor. The sample was blood, either unsorted or a sorted T cell fraction (not recorded which). This rearrangement joins TRBV5-8 to TRBJ2-3; TRBD2 matches 10 bases. CDR3 coding DNA: TGTGCCAGCAGCCTAGCGGGAGACTTCACAGATACGCAGTATTTT. Its protein product is CASSLAGDFTDTQYF.